This T cell receptor (beta chain) was identified in a study of blood T cell repertoires in COVID-19. Germline V CDR1 and CDR2: MNHNY, SVGAGI (reference sequence). The CDR3 is 16 residues long. Trimming took 0 bases from V and 6 from J; bases not matched to a gene: 8. Sequencing was performed with immunoSEQ multiplex PCR; in TCRdb, only in-frame clones are kept and a portion is missing. The sample holds 180,000 or so clones, 70% to 90% seen once. The receptor was derived from a man aged 18 to 30 with acute or convalescent COVID-19. Sequencing used peripheral blood. The rearrangement uses TRBV6-6 and TRBJ1-2; 9 bases align to TRBD1. The CDR3 DNA reads TGTGCCAGCAGTTACTCGAGTGGACAGGGGCGGGATGGCTACACCTTC. Translation gives CASSYSSGQGRDGYTF.